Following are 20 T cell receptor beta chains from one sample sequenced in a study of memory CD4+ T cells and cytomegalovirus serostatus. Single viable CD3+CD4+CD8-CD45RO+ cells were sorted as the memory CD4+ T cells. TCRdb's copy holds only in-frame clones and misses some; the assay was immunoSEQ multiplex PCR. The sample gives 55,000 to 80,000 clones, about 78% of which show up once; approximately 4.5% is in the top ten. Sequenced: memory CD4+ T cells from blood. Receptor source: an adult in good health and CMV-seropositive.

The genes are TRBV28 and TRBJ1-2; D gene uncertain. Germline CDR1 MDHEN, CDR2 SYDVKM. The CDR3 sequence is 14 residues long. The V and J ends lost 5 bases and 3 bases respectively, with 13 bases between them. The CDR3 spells CASSPSGVHYGYTF. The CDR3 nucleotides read TGTGCCAGCAGTCCGAGCGGGGTGCACTATGGCTACACCTTC.

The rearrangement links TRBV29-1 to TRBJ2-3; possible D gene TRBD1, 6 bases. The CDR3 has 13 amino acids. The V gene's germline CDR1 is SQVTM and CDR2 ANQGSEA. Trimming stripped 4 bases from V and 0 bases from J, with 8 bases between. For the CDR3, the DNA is TGCAGCGTTGCACAGGGAAGCACAGATACGCAGTATTTT. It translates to CSVAQGSTDTQYF.

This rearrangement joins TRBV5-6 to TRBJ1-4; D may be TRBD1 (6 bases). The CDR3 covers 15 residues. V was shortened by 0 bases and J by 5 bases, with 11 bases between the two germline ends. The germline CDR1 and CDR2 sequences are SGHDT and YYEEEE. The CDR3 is CASSLVGAKNEKLFF. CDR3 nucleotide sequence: TGTGCCAGCAGCTTGGTGGGGGCGAAAAATGAAAAACTGTTTTTT.

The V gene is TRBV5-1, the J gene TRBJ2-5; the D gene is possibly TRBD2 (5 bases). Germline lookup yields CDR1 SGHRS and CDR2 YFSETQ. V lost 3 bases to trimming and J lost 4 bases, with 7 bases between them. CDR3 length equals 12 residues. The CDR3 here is CASSSSGETQYF. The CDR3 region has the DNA TGCGCCAGCAGCTCCAGCGGAGAGACCCAGTACTTC.

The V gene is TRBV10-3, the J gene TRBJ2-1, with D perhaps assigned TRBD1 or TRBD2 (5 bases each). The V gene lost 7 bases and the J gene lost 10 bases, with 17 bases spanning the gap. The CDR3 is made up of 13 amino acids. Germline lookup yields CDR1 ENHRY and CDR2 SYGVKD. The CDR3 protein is CAINWDLEGEQFF. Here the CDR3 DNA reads TGTGCCATCAATTGGGACCTCGAGGGGGAGCAGTTCTTC.

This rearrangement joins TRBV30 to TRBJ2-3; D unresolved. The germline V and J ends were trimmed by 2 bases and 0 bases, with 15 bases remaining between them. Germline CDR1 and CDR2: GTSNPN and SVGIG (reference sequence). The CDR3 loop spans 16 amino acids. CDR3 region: CAWSTAGLASTDTQYF. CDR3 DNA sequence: TGTGCCTGGAGTACGGCAGGTCTCGCTAGCACAGATACGCAGTATTTT.

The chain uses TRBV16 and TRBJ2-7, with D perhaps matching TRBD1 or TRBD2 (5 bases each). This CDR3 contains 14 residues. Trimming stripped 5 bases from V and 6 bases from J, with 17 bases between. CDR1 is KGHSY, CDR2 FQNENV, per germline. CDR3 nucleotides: TGTGCCAGCAGCACGGCCGGCGAGGGGACCGAGCAGTACTTC. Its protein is CASSTAGEGTEQYF.

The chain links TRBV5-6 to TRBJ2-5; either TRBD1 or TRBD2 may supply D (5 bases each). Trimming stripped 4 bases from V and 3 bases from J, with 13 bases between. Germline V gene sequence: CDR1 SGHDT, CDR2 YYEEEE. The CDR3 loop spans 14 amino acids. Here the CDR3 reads CASSLTGAKETQYF. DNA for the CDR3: TGTGCCAGCAGCCTAACCGGGGCAAAAGAGACCCAGTACTTC.

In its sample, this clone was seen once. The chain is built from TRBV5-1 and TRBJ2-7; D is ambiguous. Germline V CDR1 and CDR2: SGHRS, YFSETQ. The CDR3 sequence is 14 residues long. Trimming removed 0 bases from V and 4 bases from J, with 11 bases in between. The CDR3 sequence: CASSLEADPYEQYF. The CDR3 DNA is TGCGCCAGCAGCTTGGAGGCAGACCCATACGAGCAGTACTTC.

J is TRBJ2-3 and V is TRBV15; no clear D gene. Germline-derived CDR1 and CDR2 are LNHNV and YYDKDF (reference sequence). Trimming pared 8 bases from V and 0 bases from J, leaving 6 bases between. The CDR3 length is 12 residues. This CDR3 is CATVDSTDTQYF. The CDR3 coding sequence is TGTGCCACCGTCGACAGCACAGATACGCAGTATTTT.

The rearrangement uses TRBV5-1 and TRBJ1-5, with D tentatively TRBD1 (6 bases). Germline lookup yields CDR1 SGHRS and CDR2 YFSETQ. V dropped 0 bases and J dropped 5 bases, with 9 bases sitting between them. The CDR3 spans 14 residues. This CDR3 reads CASSLAGGDQPQHF. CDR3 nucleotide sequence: TGCGCCAGCAGCTTGGCTGGGGGCGATCAGCCCCAGCATTTT.

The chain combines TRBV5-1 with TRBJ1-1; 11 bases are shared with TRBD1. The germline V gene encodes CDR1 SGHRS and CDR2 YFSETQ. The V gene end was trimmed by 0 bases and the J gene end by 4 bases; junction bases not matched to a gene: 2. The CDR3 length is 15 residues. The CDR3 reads CASSLDGTGGTEAFF. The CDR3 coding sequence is TGCGCCAGCAGCTTGGACGGGACAGGGGGCACTGAAGCTTTCTTT.

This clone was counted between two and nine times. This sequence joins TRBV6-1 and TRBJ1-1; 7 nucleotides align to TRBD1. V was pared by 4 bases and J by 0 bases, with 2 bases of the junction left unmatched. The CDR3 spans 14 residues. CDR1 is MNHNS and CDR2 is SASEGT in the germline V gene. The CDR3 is CASSGDRVNTEAFF. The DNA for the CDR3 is TGTGCCAGCAGTGGAGACAGGGTGAACACTGAAGCTTTCTTT.

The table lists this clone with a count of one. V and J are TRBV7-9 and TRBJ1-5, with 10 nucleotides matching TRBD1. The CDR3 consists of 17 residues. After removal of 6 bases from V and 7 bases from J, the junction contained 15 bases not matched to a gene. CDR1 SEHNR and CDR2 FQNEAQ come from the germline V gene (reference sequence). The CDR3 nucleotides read TGTGCCAGCAGTATGACAGGGGGCTTTGTCGACGAACAGCCCCAGCATTTT. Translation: CASSMTGGFVDEQPQHF.

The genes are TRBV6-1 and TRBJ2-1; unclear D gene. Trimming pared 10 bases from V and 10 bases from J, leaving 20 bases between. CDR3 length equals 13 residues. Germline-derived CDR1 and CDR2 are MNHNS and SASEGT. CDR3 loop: CAIGLQKGTEQFF. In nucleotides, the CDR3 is TGTGCCATCGGTCTCCAGAAGGGCACAGAGCAGTTCTTC.

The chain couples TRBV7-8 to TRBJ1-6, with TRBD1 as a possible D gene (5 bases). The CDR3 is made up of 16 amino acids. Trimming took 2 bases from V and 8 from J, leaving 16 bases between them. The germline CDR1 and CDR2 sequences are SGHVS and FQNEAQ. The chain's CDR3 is CASSLSTRGTYSPLHF. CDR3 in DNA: TGTGCCAGCAGCTTATCAACGAGGGGCACCTATTCACCCCTCCACTTT.

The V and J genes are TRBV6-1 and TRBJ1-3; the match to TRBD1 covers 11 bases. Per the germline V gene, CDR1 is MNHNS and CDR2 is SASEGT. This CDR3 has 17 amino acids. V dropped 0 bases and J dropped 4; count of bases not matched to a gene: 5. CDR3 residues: CASSEARDRGAGNTIYF. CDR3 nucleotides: TGTGCCAGCAGTGAAGCGAGGGACAGGGGGGCCGGAAACACCATATATTTT.

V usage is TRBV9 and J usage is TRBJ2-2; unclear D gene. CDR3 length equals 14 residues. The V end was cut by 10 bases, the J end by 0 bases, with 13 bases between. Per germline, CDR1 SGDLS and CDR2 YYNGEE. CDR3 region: CASTSASNTGELFF. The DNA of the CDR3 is TGTGCCTCAACGTCGGCGTCGAACACCGGGGAGCTGTTTTTT.

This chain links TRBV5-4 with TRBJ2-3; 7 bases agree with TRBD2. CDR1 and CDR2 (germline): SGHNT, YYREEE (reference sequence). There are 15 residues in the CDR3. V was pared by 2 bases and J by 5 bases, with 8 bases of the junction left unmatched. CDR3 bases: TGTGCCAGCAGCTTTTCCCGAGCGGGGCAAGATACGCAGTATTTT. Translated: CASSFSRAGQDTQYF. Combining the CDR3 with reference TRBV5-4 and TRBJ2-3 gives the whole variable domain ETGVTQSPTHLIKTRGQQVTLRCSSQSGHNTVSWYQQALGQGPQFIFQYYREEENGRGNFPPRFSGLQFPNYSSELNVNALELDDSALYLCASSFSRAGQDTQYFGPGTRLTVL.

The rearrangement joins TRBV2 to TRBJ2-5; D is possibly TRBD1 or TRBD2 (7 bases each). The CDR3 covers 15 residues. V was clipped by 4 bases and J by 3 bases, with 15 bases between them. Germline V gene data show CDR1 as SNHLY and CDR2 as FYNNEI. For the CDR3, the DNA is TGTGCCAGCAGTGCGACAGGGAGGGAGGAAGAGACCCAGTACTTC. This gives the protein CASSATGREEETQYF.